This TCR beta chain was found in a study of blood T cell repertoires in COVID-19. About the study: The United States, Italy and Spain supplied acute and convalescent COVID-19 samples. In each case, the material was cDNA or gDNA derived from T cells, B-cell-depleted T cells, or PBMCs.

In its sample, this clone was seen once. Per the original methods: It was from reference gene primer amplification that nucleated cell counts were estimated. The protocol was immunoSEQ multiplex PCR, while the TCRdb copy is restricted to in-frame clones and leaves out a portion. V, J and clone size reflect that table, while D and trimming were determined from the DNA. The sample comprises roughly 14,000 clones, about 80% of which are singletons, and under 25% rests with the top ten. This clonotype was sampled from a woman aged 60-75 years with acute or convalescent COVID-19. Specimen: peripheral blood.

The CDR3 coding sequence is TGTGCCAGCAGCTCATTTGCAGGGGGGAACACTGAAGCTTTCTTT. This encodes CASSSFAGGNTEAFF. The rearrangement uses TRBV5-6 and TRBJ1-1, with 7 bases matching TRBD1. The CDR3 sequence is 15 residues long. CDR1 and CDR2 (germline): SGHDT, YYEEEE. The V segment lost 3 bases and the J segment 1 base; nucleotides outside the gene matches: 6.